This TCR beta chain comes out of a study of T cell clonality in common variable immunodeficiency. This clone has a handful of counts. Its antigen remains unidentified. The read stops 3 residues short of the end of the CDR3; the missing end is completed from the germline J gene. Method: immunoSEQ multiplex PCR; TCRdb's copy keeps in-frame clones and lacks some. The specimen has tens of thousands of clones, none found just once. General study points: In common variable immunodeficiency, TCR beta chains reportedly carried fewer deletions and N-nucleotide insertions. Compared with healthy controls, CVID subjects showed increased TCRbeta clonality, mostly in about a third.

Trimming stripped 0 bases from V and 6 bases from J, with 21 bases between. Germline V gene lookup returns CDR1 DFQATT and CDR2 SNEGSKA (reference sequence). The CDR3 totals 17 residues. This chain links TRBV20-1 with TRBJ1-5; possible D gene TRBD1, 5 bases. The sequencing input was peripheral blood mononuclear cells. This TCR was sampled from a person aged 18 to 75 in good health. The CDR3 DNA, read in part, is TGCAGTGCTAGAGATTGGGCCAGGGAGGGAGGCGCTCAGCCC. Encoded protein: CSARDWAREGGAQP. In full, the CDR3 reads CSARDWAREGGAQPQHF.